This T cell receptor beta chain was sequenced for a study of control samples from healthy donors and cancer patients. Profiled with immunoSEQ multiplex PCR; TCRdb holds only in-frame clones, not every one. The sample holds approximately 100,000 clones, around nine tenths seen once. Trimming took 0 bases from V and 0 from J, leaving 12 bases between them. In germline, CDR1 is SGHRS, CDR2 YFSETQ. The CDR3 runs 16 residues. Source material: blood. The chain is built from TRBV5-1 and TRBJ2-5; D possibly corresponds to TRBD1 (5 bases). The receptor comes from a young man in good health. CDR3 loop: CASSLGGTEYQETQYF. The CDR3 DNA reads as TGCGCCAGCAGCTTGGGGGGCACGGAGTACCAAGAGACCCAGTACTTC.